The rows below give T cell receptor beta chains drawn from one sample of a study of blood T cell repertoires in COVID-19. TCRdb's copy holds only in-frame clones and misses some; the assay was immunoSEQ multiplex PCR. The profile shows roughly 80,000 clones, approximately 89% of them singletons. Input material: peripheral blood. These receptors came from a woman of 80 years or more with acute or convalescent COVID-19. Each CDR3 is given with its conserved first and last residue. Each record gives: J gene, D gene, V gene, clone size, CDR3 DNA, CDR3 protein. The D gene is left open where the match is weak. Clone size is given for some rows only: seen once, a few or many times, or a class if the clone is expanded.

>TRBJ1-1|.|TRBV14|.
TGTGCCAGCAGCCAAGTAAACGGGAACACTGAAGCTTTCTTT
CASSQVNGNTEAFF
>TRBJ1-3|.|TRBV7-6|.
TGTGCCAGCAGCCCTAGAGCGGGAGCTGGAAACACCATATATTTT
CASSPRAGAGNTIYF
>TRBJ1-1|.|TRBV29-1|.
TGCAGCGTTGAAGGACAAGTGAACACTGAAGCTTTCTTT
CSVEGQVNTEAFF
>TRBJ2-2|.|TRBV7-3|.
TGTGCCAGCAGCCTAAACATTAACACCGGGGAGCTGTTTTTT
CASSLNINTGELFF
>TRBJ2-7|TRBD2|TRBV19|.
TGTGCCAGTAGTATACTAGCGGGGAACGAGCAGTACTTC
CASSILAGNEQYF
>TRBJ1-2|TRBD1|TRBV6-4|once
TGTGCCAGCAGTGACTCTGGGACAGGGGGCTACTATGGCTACACCTTC
CASSDSGTGGYYGYTF
>TRBJ2-1|.|TRBV5-1|once
TGCGCCAGCCATTCCGGCGGGAAATACAATGAGCAGTTCTTC
CASHSGGKYNEQFF
>TRBJ1-2|.|TRBV6-1|.
TGTGCCAGCAGAGAAGGGGCTTCGGGAAGATGGTATGGCTACACCTTC
CASREGASGRWYGYTF
>TRBJ1-6|TRBD1|TRBV6-1|.
TGTGCCAGCAGTCCGACAGGGGGCGCGACACCCCTCCACTTT
CASSPTGGATPLHF
>TRBJ2-2|TRBD2|TRBV3-1/TRBV3-2|.
TGTGCCAGCAGCCCCCTCCGGGGGGAGGGCCTCGGGGAGCTGTTTTTT
CASSPLRGEGLGELFF